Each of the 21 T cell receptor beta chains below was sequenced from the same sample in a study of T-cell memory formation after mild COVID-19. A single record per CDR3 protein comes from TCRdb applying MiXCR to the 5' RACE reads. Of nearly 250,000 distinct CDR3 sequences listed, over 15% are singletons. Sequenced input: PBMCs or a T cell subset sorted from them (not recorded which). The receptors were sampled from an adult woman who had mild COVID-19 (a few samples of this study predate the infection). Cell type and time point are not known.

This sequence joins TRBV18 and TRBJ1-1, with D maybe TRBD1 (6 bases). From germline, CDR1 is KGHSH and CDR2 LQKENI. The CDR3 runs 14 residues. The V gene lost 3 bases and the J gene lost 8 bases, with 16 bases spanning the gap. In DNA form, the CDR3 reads TGTGCCAGCTCACCCGGGGGGGCGCATGGCGAAGCTTTCTTT. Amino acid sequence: CASSPGGAHGEAFF.

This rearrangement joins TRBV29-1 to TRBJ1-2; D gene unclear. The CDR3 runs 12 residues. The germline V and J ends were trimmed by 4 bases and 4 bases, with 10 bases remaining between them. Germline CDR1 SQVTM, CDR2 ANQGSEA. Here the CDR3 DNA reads TGCAGCGTTGGGGAGGGAGGCTATGGCTACACCTTC. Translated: CSVGEGGYGYTF. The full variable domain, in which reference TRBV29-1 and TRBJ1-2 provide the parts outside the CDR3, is SAVISQKPSRDICQRGTSLTIQCQVDSQVTMMFWYRQQPGQSLTLIATANQGSEATYESGFVIDKFPISRPNLTFSTLTVSNMSPEDSSIYLCSVGEGGYGYTFGSGTRLTVV.

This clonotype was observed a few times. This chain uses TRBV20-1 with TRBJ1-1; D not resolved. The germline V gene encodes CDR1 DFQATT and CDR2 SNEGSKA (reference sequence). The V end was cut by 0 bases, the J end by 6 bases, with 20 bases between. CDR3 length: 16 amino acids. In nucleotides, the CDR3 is TGCAGTGCTAGAGATTTGGTCGTTCATGGGCGCGCTGAAGCTTTCTTT. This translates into CSARDLVVHGRAEAFF.

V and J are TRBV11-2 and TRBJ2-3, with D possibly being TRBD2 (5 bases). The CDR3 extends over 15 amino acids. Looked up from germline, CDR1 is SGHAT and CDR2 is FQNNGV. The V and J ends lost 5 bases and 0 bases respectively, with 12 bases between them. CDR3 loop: CASSALRGSTDTQYF. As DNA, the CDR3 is TGTGCCAGCAGCGCGCTACGGGGTAGCACAGATACGCAGTATTTT.

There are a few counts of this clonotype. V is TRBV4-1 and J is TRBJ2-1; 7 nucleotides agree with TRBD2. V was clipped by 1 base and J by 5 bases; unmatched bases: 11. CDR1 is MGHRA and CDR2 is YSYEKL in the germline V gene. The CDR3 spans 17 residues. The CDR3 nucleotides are TGCGCCAGCAGCCAAGGAGTAGTAGCGGGTCACCACAATGAGCAGTTCTTC. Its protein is CASSQGVVAGHHNEQFF.

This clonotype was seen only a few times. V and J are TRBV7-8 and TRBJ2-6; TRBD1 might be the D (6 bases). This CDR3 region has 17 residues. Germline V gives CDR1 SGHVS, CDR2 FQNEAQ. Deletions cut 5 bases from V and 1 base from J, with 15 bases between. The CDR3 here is CASSEQGIPSGANVLTF. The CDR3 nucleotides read TGTGCCAGCAGCGAACAGGGAATCCCTTCTGGGGCCAACGTCCTGACTTTC.

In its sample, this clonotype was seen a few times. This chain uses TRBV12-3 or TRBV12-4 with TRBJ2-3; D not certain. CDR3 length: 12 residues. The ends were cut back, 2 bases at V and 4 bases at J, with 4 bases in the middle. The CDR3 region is CASSLIPDTQYF. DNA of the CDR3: TGTGCCAGCAGTTTAATCCCAGATACGCAGTATTTT.

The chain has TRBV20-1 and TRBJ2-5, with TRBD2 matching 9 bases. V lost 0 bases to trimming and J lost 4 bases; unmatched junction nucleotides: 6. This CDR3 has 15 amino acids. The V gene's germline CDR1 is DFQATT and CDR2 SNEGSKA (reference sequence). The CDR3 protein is CSARDALAGSETQYF. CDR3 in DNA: TGCAGTGCTAGAGATGCGCTAGCGGGATCAGAGACCCAGTACTTC.

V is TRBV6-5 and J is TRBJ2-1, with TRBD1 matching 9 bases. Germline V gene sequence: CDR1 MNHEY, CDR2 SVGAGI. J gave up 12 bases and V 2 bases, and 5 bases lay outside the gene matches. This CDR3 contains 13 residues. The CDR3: CASSYDGTGWQFF. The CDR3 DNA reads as TGTGCCAGCAGTTACGATGGGACAGGGTGGCAGTTCTTC.

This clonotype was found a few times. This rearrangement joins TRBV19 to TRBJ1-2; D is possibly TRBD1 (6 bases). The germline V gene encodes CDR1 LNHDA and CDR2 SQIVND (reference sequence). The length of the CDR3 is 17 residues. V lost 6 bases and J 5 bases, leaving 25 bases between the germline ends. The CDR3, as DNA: TGTGCCAGTAGCCCGATAGCAGGGGTACCCCGTACGTATGGCTACACCTTC. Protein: CASSPIAGVPRTYGYTF.

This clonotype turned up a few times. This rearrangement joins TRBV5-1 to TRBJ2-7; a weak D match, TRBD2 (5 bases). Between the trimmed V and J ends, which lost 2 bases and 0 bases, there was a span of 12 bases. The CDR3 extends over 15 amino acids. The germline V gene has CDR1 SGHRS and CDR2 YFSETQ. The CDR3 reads CASSFPDGLSYEQYF. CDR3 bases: TGCGCCAGCAGCTTCCCGGACGGACTCTCCTACGAGCAGTACTTC.

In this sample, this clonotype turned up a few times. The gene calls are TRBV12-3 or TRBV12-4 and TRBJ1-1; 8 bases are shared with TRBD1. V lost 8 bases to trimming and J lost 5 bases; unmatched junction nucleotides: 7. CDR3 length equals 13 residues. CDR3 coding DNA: TGTGCCAGCCTTAGGGACAGGTGGACTGAAGCTTTCTTT. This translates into CASLRDRWTEAFF.

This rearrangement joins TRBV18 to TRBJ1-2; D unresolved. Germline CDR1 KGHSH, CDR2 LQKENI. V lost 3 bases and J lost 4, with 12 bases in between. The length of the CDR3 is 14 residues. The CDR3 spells CASSPNGWGYGYTF. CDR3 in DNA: TGTGCCAGCTCACCCAACGGCTGGGGCTATGGCTACACCTTC.

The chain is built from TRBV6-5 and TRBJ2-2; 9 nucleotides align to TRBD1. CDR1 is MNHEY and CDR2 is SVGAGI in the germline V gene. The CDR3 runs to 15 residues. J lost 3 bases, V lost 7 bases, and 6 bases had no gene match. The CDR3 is CASTPGQGHTGELFF. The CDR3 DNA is TGTGCCAGCACTCCGGGACAGGGTCACACCGGGGAGCTGTTTTTT.

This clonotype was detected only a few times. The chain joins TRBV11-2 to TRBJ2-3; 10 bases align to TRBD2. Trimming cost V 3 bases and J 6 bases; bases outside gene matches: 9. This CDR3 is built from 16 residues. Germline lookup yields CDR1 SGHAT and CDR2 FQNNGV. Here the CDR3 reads CASSFQAGGPGDTQYF. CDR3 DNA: TGTGCCAGCAGCTTCCAAGCGGGGGGGCCGGGGGATACGCAGTATTTT. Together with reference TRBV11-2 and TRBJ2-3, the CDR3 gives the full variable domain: EAGVAQSPRYKIIEKRQSVAFWCNPISGHATLYWYQQILGQGPKLLIQFQNNGVVDDSQLPKDRFSAERLKGVDSTLKIQPAKLEDSAVYLCASSFQAGGPGDTQYFGPGTRLTVL.

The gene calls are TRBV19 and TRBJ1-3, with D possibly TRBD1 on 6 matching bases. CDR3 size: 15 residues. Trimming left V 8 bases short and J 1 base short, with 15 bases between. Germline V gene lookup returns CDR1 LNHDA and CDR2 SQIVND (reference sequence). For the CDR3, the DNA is TGTGCCAGTTCTTCTCAACAGGGATCTGGAAACACCATATATTTT. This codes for CASSSQQGSGNTIYF. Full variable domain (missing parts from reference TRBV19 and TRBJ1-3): DGGITQSPKYLFRKEGQNVTLSCEQNLNHDAMYWYRQDPGQGLRLIYYSQIVNDFQKGDIAEGYSVSREKKESFPLTVTSAQKNPTAFYLCASSSQQGSGNTIYFGEGSWLTVV.

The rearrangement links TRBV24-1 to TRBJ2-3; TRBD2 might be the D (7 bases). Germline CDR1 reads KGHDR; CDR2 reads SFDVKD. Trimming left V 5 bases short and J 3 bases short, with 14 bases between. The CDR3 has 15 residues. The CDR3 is CATSALEGGTDTQYF. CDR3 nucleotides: TGTGCCACCAGTGCTCTAGAGGGGGGGACAGATACGCAGTATTTT.

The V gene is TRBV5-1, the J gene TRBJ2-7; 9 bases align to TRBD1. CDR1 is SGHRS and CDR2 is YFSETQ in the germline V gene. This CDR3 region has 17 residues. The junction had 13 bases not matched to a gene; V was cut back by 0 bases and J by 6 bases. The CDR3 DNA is TGCGCCAGCAGCTTGGCCCCACAGGGGGCATCCCTTTCCGAGCAGTACTTC. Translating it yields CASSLAPQGASLSEQYF. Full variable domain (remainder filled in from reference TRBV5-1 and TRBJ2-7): KAGVTQTPRYLIKTRGQQVTLSCSPISGHRSVSWYQQTPGQGLQFLFEYFSETQRNKGNFPGRFSGRQFSNSRSEMNVSTLELGDSALYLCASSLAPQGASLSEQYFGPGTRLTVT.

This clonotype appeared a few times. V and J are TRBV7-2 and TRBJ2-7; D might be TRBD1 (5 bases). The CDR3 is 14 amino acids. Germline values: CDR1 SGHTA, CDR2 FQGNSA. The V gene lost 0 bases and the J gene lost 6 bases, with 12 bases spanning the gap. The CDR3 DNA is TGTGCCAGCAGCTTAGCCCAGGGTGGCTTCGAGCAGTACTTC. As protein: CASSLAQGGFEQYF. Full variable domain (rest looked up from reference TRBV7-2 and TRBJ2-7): GAGVSQSPSNKVTEKGKDVELRCDPISGHTALYWYRQSLGQGLEFLIYFQGNSAPDKSGLPSDRFSAERTGGSVSTLTIQRTQQEDSAVYLCASSLAQGGFEQYFGPGTRLTVT.

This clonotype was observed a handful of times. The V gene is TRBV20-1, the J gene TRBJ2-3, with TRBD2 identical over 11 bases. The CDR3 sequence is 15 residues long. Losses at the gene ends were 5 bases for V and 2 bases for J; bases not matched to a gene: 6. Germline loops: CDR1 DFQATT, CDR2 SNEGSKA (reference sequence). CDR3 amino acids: CSADSGGVYTDTQYF. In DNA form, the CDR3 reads TGCAGTGCTGATAGCGGGGGGGTCTACACAGATACGCAGTATTTT.

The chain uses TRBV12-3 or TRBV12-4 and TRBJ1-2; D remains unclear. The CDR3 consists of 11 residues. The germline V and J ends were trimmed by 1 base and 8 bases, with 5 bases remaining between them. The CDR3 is CASSLERGYTF. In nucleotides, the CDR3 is TGTGCCAGCAGTTTAGAGCGCGGCTACACCTTC.